Below, 13 T cell receptor beta chains from the same sample are listed, as sequenced in a study of PD-1 blockade in classical Hodgkin lymphoma. Time point described: newly diagnosed, previously untreated cHL patient sample. Measured with immunoSEQ multiplex PCR; TCRdb has only the in-frame clones, and not every one. The sample includes some 31,000 clones, approximately 94% of them seen just once. Sequencing was performed on peripheral blood mononuclear cells (PBMCs). The receptors shown here come from a human donor with classical Hodgkin lymphoma.

J is TRBJ2-7 and V is TRBV5-6; a weak D match, TRBD1 (5 bases). The CDR3 runs 14 residues. Trimming stripped 5 bases from V and 2 bases from J, with 14 bases between. Per germline, CDR1 SGHDT and CDR2 YYEEEE. Written as DNA, the CDR3 is TGTGCCAGCAGGTCCGACAGAGAGACCTACGAGCAGTACTTC. Amino acids: CASRSDRETYEQYF.

V gene TRBV27 combines with J gene TRBJ2-1, with D possibly matching TRBD2 (5 bases). Germline V lookup: CDR1 MNHEY, CDR2 SMNVEV (reference sequence). This CDR3 has 15 amino acids. V was pared by 5 bases and J by 2 bases, with 13 bases between. The CDR3 is CASSLTRVPYNEQFF. The CDR3 DNA follows: TGTGCCAGCAGTCTCACTAGAGTCCCCTACAATGAGCAGTTCTTC.

The chain couples TRBV19 to TRBJ2-5; tentative D call: TRBD2 (6 bases). The CDR3 is made up of 15 amino acids. V lost 5 bases and J lost 2, with 15 bases in between. Looked up from germline, CDR1 is LNHDA and CDR2 is SQIVND (reference sequence). This CDR3 reads CASSPPLGGQETQYF. In DNA, the CDR3 is TGTGCCAGTAGTCCCCCCCTGGGGGGACAAGAGACCCAGTACTTC.

This clone has only a few counts. The chain links TRBV19 to TRBJ1-5, with 7 bases fitting TRBD1. The V segment lost 1 base and the J segment 2 bases; nucleotides outside the gene matches: 2. CDR3 length: 15 residues. Germline CDR1 and CDR2: LNHDA and SQIVND (reference sequence). The CDR3 sequence: CASSIADRGNQPQHF. The DNA for the CDR3 is TGTGCCAGTAGTATAGCTGACAGGGGCAATCAGCCCCAGCATTTT.

This chain links TRBV19 with TRBJ1-4; 9 bases are a match to TRBD1. From germline, CDR1 is LNHDA and CDR2 SQIVND (reference sequence). Trimming took 6 bases from V and 0 from J; bases not matched to a gene: 8. The CDR3 has 17 residues. DNA for the CDR3: TGTGCCAGTAGGTCGTGGACAGGGGTGGCAACTAATGAAAAACTGTTTTTT. This translates into CASRSWTGVATNEKLFF.

The genes are TRBV30 and TRBJ1-1, with unresolved D. Trimming took off 5 bases at V and 3 bases at J, with 22 bases between the two ends. Per the germline V gene, CDR1 is GTSNPN and CDR2 is SVGIG (reference sequence). There are 16 residues in the CDR3. DNA for the CDR3: TGTGCCTGGGTGCACCCACGGGCCATATGGGACACTGAAGCTTTCTTT. Translating gives CAWVHPRAIWDTEAFF.

This clone was detected only once. The rearrangement uses TRBV7-3 and TRBJ2-2; 9 nucleotides match TRBD1. This CDR3 contains 15 residues. V lost 4 bases, J lost 9 bases, and 9 bases stayed unmatched. In germline, CDR1 is SGHTA, CDR2 FQGTGA. The CDR3 nucleotides read TGTGCCAGCAGCTCGGGACAGGGTTTCGGACGGGAGCTGTTTTTT. Its protein is CASSSGQGFGRELFF. Based on the CDR3 plus reference TRBV7-3 and TRBJ2-2, the full variable domain is GAGVSQTPSNKVTEKGKYVELRCDPISGHTALYWYRQSLGQGPEFLIYFQGTGAADDSGLPNDRFFAVRPEGSVSTLKIQRTERGDSAVYLCASSSGQGFGRELFFGEGSRLTVL.

The chain links TRBV4-1 to TRBJ1-5; D gene uncertain. V lost 4 bases and J lost 7, with 11 bases in between. The CDR3 sequence is 13 residues long. Germline V gives CDR1 MGHRA, CDR2 YSYEKL. Written as DNA, the CDR3 is TGCGCCAGCAGCCCACAAATGGGGCAGCCCCAGCATTTT. Encoded protein: CASSPQMGQPQHF.

This clone was detected once. The chain uses TRBV19 and TRBJ1-5; D gene ambiguous. Germline V CDR1 and CDR2: LNHDA, SQIVND (reference sequence). The V end was cut by 3 bases, the J end by 1 base, with 10 bases between. The CDR3 is made up of 15 amino acids. CDR3 sequence: CASSIPHRSNQPQHF. CDR3 coding DNA: TGTGCCAGTAGTATCCCCCATAGAAGCAATCAGCCCCAGCATTTT.

Here the CDR3 reads CASGSRVENEQYF. DNA of the CDR3: TGTGCCAGCGGCAGCAGAGTGGAGAACGAGCAGTACTTC. This chain links TRBV5-4 with TRBJ2-7; D not resolved. The germline V gene has CDR1 SGHNT and CDR2 YYREEE (reference sequence). This CDR3 is built from 13 residues. The ends were cut back, 7 bases at V and 5 bases at J, with 16 bases in the middle.

The chain is built from TRBV5-1 and TRBJ1-6; TRBD1 is a possible D gene (5 bases). This CDR3 has 12 residues. V was trimmed by 5 bases and J by 10 bases, leaving 10 bases between them. In germline, CDR1 is SGHRS, CDR2 YFSETQ. CDR3 in DNA: TGCGCCAGCAGGTCCGGGGGGTCACCCCTCCACTTT. Amino acids: CASRSGGSPLHF.

This chain links TRBV5-4 with TRBJ2-5; 13 bases are a match to TRBD2. CDR3 length: 16 amino acids. Germline V gives CDR1 SGHNT, CDR2 YYREEE (reference sequence). V shed 2 bases, J shed 5 bases, and the junction held 6 bases outside the gene matches. CDR3 sequence reads: CASSFTSGRAGETQYF. The CDR3, as DNA: TGTGCCAGCAGCTTCACTAGCGGGAGGGCCGGGGAGACCCAGTACTTC. Variable domain in full (rest from reference TRBV5-4 and TRBJ2-5): ETGVTQSPTHLIKTRGQQVTLRCSSQSGHNTVSWYQQALGQGPQFIFQYYREEENGRGNFPPRFSGLQFPNYSSELNVNALELDDSALYLCASSFTSGRAGETQYFGPGTRLLVL.

The rearrangement joins TRBV2 to TRBJ1-4; no clear D. Germline V CDR1 and CDR2: SNHLY, FYNNEI. Trimming removed 4 bases at V and 0 bases at J, with 18 bases between. The CDR3 has 18 residues. CDR3 loop: CASSGGPRTAATNEKLFF. CDR3 coding DNA: TGTGCCAGCAGTGGAGGCCCCCGGACGGCTGCAACTAATGAAAAACTGTTTTTT.